Following are 10 T cell receptor beta chains from one sample sequenced in a study of blood T cells in healthy people across ages. Together with a sample-barcoded 5' primer, a J-beta primer mix was included in a second PCR lasting 7 to 11 cycles. TCRdb re-called the 5' RACE reads with MiXCR, one entry per CDR3 protein. The sample contains 1.5 million to 2 million distinct CDR3 sequences, about 28% of which appear only once. Specimen: blood. The origin of the receptors is a woman aged 25 to 39 in good health.

This clonotype has more than one count but fewer than ten. The chain links TRBV24-1 to TRBJ2-1, with a possible D match to TRBD1 (6 bases). Germline CDR1 reads KGHDR; CDR2 reads SFDVKD. This CDR3 spans 16 amino acids. Trimming shortened V by 7 bases and J by 2 bases, and 17 bases separated the two germline ends. The CDR3 sequence: CATRAGAPSPYNEQFF. In nucleotides, the CDR3 is TGTGCCACCAGGGCAGGGGCCCCGAGCCCCTACAATGAGCAGTTCTTC.

There are many counts of this clonotype. This chain joins TRBV20-1 and TRBJ2-5; 8 bases line up with TRBD1. V was clipped by 6 bases and J by 5 bases; unmatched bases: 14. This CDR3 is 15 amino acids long. The V gene's germline CDR1 is DFQATT and CDR2 SNEGSKA (reference sequence). CDR3 in DNA: TGCAGTGCGCACGAACAGGGGGGAGACCGGGAGACCCAGTACTTC. Protein: CSAHEQGGDRETQYF.

The chain uses TRBV12-3 or TRBV12-4 and TRBJ2-4; possible D gene TRBD2, 5 bases. This CDR3 spans 13 amino acids. V was shortened by 3 bases and J by 7 bases, with 10 bases between the two germline ends. CDR3 sequence (DNA): TGTGCCAGCAGTTTTTCGTGGAGGAACATTCAGTACTTC. Translating gives CASSFSWRNIQYF.

This clonotype was counted many times. The chain combines TRBV20-1 with TRBJ2-5, with unresolved D. The germline V gene has CDR1 DFQATT and CDR2 SNEGSKA (reference sequence). Trimming left V 5 bases short and J 0 bases short, with 7 bases between. The CDR3 extends over 12 amino acids. The CDR3: CSAPTDQETQYF. The CDR3 DNA reads TGCAGTGCTCCAACGGACCAAGAGACCCAGTACTTC.

This clonotype was picked up a small number of times. The rearrangement uses TRBV7-6 and TRBJ2-5; D is possibly TRBD1 (5 bases). V dropped 4 bases and J dropped 3 bases, with 12 bases sitting between them. This CDR3 region has 14 residues. Per germline, CDR1 SGHVS and CDR2 FNYEAQ. CDR3 amino acids: CASSSPWGEETQYF. The CDR3 bases are TGTGCCAGCAGCTCCCCCTGGGGCGAAGAGACCCAGTACTTC.

The rearrangement joins TRBV18 to TRBJ2-5; 12 bases map to TRBD1. The J call may be mistaken, given a closer DNA end match to TRBJ2-7. The CDR3 contains 16 residues. In germline, CDR1 is KGHSH, CDR2 LQKENI. In DNA, the CDR3 is TGTGCCAGCTCACCAAGTCCCGGGACAGGGGGCCGCGAGCAGTACTTC. Its translation: CASSPSPGTGGREQYF.

This clonotype has just one count. One end of the junction varies from germline; a read error may be responsible. The genes are TRBV28 and TRBJ2-7; 12 bases agree with TRBD2. This CDR3 comprises 12 residues. Germline V gene data show CDR1 as MDHEN and CDR2 as SYDVKM. In DNA form, the CDR3 reads TGTGCCAGCAGTACGGGACTAGCGGGTATTCACTTC. Translating it yields CASSTGLAGIHF.

This clonotype was detected only a few times. This chain's CDR3 is CASSLEERGAYNEQFF. CDR3 nucleotide sequence: TGCGCCAGCAGCTTGGAAGAGCGGGGTGCGTACAATGAGCAGTTCTTC. V gene TRBV5-1 combines with J gene TRBJ2-1; 7 bases align to TRBD2. Germline V gene lookup returns CDR1 SGHRS and CDR2 YFSETQ. V trimming: 0 bases; J trimming: 4 bases; junction bases outside the gene matches: 7. The CDR3 spans 16 residues.

The chain couples TRBV7-3 to TRBJ2-1; tentatively, D is TRBD1 (6 bases). Trimming stripped 0 bases from V and 8 bases from J, with 20 bases between. The CDR3 length is 17 residues. The germline V gene has CDR1 SGHTA and CDR2 FQGTGA. This CDR3 is CASSLTMRMGARDEQFF. The CDR3 region has the DNA TGTGCCAGCAGCTTAACGATGAGAATGGGGGCAAGGGATGAGCAGTTCTTC.

V usage is TRBV29-1 and J usage is TRBJ2-5, with 8 nucleotides matching TRBD2. Trimming at V came to 8 bases and at J to 1 base, leaving 18 bases not matched to a gene. The CDR3 is 17 amino acids. Germline lookup yields CDR1 SQVTM and CDR2 ANQGSEA. CDR3 protein: CSPRAGEPSVVQETQYF. The CDR3 coding sequence is TGCAGCCCCCGAGCGGGAGAGCCGAGTGTGGTCCAAGAGACCCAGTACTTC. The complete variable domain, with remaining parts taken from reference TRBV29-1 and TRBJ2-5, reads SAVISQKPSRDICQRGTSLTIQCQVDSQVTMMFWYRQQPGQSLTLIATANQGSEATYESGFVIDKFPISRPNLTFSTLTVSNMSPEDSSIYLCSPRAGEPSVVQETQYFGPGTRLLVL.